Listed here are 29 T cell receptor beta chains from one sample, sequenced in a study of T cell responses to AZD1222 COVID-19 vaccine (dated by TCRdb to the early 2020s). The time point label, as the study defines it: about 28 days (+/-7) after the second vaccine dose. The library relied on the immunoSEQ multiplex PCR assay. The table was pulled from immuneACCESS by TCRdb, which kept in-frame rearrangements only. Such tables lose some clones; where checked, under half of the loss comes from unresolved V genes, and the rest has no known cause. The sample yields approximately 140,000 clones; roughly nine tenths were counted once. The top ten constitute 2.5% to 3.5% of the sample. Here the sequenced sample was peripheral blood, taken 28 days after the second AZD1222 dose. The receptors stem from an adult who received the AZD1222 COVID-19 vaccine.

V is TRBV9 and J is TRBJ2-6, with 9 bases matching TRBD1. This CDR3 has 15 residues. V shed 3 bases and J 2 bases; nucleotides not matched to a gene: 0. Germline V gene sequence: CDR1 SGDLS, CDR2 YYNGEE. CDR3 loop: CASSGQGAGANVLTF. Written as DNA, the CDR3 is TGTGCCAGCAGCGGACAGGGGGCTGGGGCCAACGTCCTGACTTTC.

This chain connects TRBV4-2 to TRBJ2-6; possible D gene TRBD1, 5 bases. V lost 0 bases and J 0 bases, leaving 6 bases between the germline ends. The CDR3 is 16 amino acids. Germline V gene lookup returns CDR1 LGHNA and CDR2 YNFKEQ. The CDR3 bases are TGTGCCAGCAGCCAAGATGGACACTCTGGGGCCAACGTCCTGACTTTC. This encodes CASSQDGHSGANVLTF.

The chain employs TRBV7-3 and TRBJ2-2, with 14 bases lining up with TRBD2. CDR1 and CDR2 from the germline V gene are SGHTA and FQGTGA. This CDR3 is 19 amino acids long. Trimming cost V 5 bases and J 1 base; bases outside gene matches: 9. The CDR3 spells CASSPQGLAGVQNTGELFF. The CDR3 nucleotides are TGTGCCAGCAGCCCACAGGGACTAGCGGGAGTTCAGAACACCGGGGAGCTGTTTTTT.

The chain uses TRBV30 and TRBJ2-7; TRBD2 matches 10 bases. CDR1 and CDR2 (germline): GTSNPN, SVGIG (reference sequence). The CDR3 runs to 12 residues. J gave up 4 bases and V 4 bases, and 1 base lay outside the gene matches. The CDR3 DNA sequence: TGTGCCTGGACTAGCGGGAGTTACGAGCAGTACTTC. The encoded protein is CAWTSGSYEQYF.

The chain has TRBV19 and TRBJ1-5; D unclear. This CDR3 has 15 amino acids. Germline V gene data show CDR1 as LNHDA and CDR2 as SQIVND (reference sequence). V dropped 1 base and J dropped 3 bases, with 10 bases sitting between them. CDR3 sequence reads: CASSIGARSNQPQHF. The CDR3 bases are TGTGCCAGTAGTATAGGTGCCAGGTCCAATCAGCCCCAGCATTTT.

Regarding this clone: In the same sample, other DNA sequences code for this CDR3. This chain joins TRBV18 and TRBJ1-5, with unresolved D. The CDR3 covers 16 residues. The V end was cut by 2 bases, the J end by 0 bases, with 11 bases between. Germline V gives CDR1 KGHSH, CDR2 LQKENI. CDR3 region: CASSPEAAYSNQPQHF. In DNA form, the CDR3 reads TGTGCCAGCTCACCAGAGGCAGCATATAGCAATCAGCCCCAGCATTTT.

The chain carries TRBV7-9 and TRBJ2-3, with 10 bases that match TRBD1. Germline values: CDR1 SEHNR, CDR2 FQNEAQ (reference sequence). Trimming cost V 5 bases and J 6 bases; bases outside gene matches: 11. There are 16 residues in the CDR3. CDR3 amino acids: CASSPRTGGMADTQYF. As DNA, the CDR3 is TGTGCCAGCAGCCCCAGGACAGGGGGAATGGCCGATACGCAGTATTTT. Complete variable domain (other parts from reference TRBV7-9 and TRBJ2-3): DTGVSQNPRHKITKRGQNVTFRCDPISEHNRLYWYRQTLGQGPEFLTYFQNEAQLEKSRLLSDRFSAERPKGSFSTLEIQRTEQGDSAMYLCASSPRTGGMADTQYFGPGTRLTVL.

The V and J genes are TRBV10-3 and TRBJ1-1; 10 nucleotides line up with TRBD1. With V trimmed by 11 bases and J by 4 bases, 10 bases remained unmatched. The germline V gene has CDR1 ENHRY and CDR2 SYGVKD. This CDR3 region has 14 residues. This CDR3 reads CAVRGDRGLTEAFF. As DNA, the CDR3 is TGTGCCGTCCGGGGGGACAGGGGACTCACTGAAGCTTTCTTT.

The sample holds a few counts of this clone. An end of the junction does not agree with germline; a read error may underlie this. The CDR3: CASSRRAVLLKNGKLFF. CDR3 nucleotides: TGTGCCAGCAGTCGGCGTGCGGTACTGCTGAAAAATGGAAAACTGTTTTTT. V usage is TRBV6-2 or TRBV6-3 and J usage is TRBJ1-4, with unresolved D. This CDR3 region has 17 residues. CDR1 and CDR2 from the germline V gene are MNHEY and SVGEGT.

The gene calls are TRBV11-3 and TRBJ1-2; maybe TRBD1 (5 bases). V was cut by 1 base and J by 4 bases, with 16 bases left in between. CDR3 length: 16 amino acids. The V gene's germline CDR1 is SGHNT and CDR2 YENEEA. CDR3 residues: CASSLAGNRNTYGYTF. The CDR3 nucleotides read TGTGCCAGCAGCTTAGCCGGAAACAGGAATACCTATGGCTACACCTTC.

This clone was recorded once. The chain is built from TRBV6-5 and TRBJ1-3; possible D gene TRBD1, 5 bases. V gave up 0 bases and J gave up 0 bases, with 6 bases separating them. In germline, CDR1 is MNHEY, CDR2 SVGAGI. The CDR3 extends over 15 amino acids. The CDR3 DNA follows: TGTGCCAGCAGTTACTCGACAGCCTCTGGAAACACCATATATTTT. Its protein is CASSYSTASGNTIYF.

The chain combines TRBV7-9 with TRBJ2-6; the D gene is possibly TRBD1 (5 bases). V was trimmed by 5 bases and J by 0 bases, leaving 11 bases between them. Germline CDR1 reads SEHNR; CDR2 reads FQNEAQ (reference sequence). The CDR3 is made up of 16 amino acids. For the CDR3, the DNA is TGTGCCAGCAGCCGGGTTCAGGGCTCTGGGGCCAACGTCCTGACTTTC. Protein sequence: CASSRVQGSGANVLTF. The full variable domain, completed using reference TRBV7-9 and TRBJ2-6, is DTGVSQNPRHKITKRGQNVTFRCDPISEHNRLYWYRQTLGQGPEFLTYFQNEAQLEKSRLLSDRFSAERPKGSFSTLEIQRTEQGDSAMYLCASSRVQGSGANVLTFGAGSRLTVL.

This sequence joins TRBV3-1 (or the pseudogene TRBV3-2) and TRBJ2-2; D unclear. This CDR3 contains 15 residues. V was cut by 1 base and J by 5 bases, with 11 bases left in between. Germline lookup yields CDR1 LGHDT and CDR2 YNNKEL (reference sequence). The CDR3 DNA reads as TGTGCCAGCAGCCAAGTAAATTTCTTGACCGGGGAGCTGTTTTTT. This translates into CASSQVNFLTGELFF.

The chain combines TRBV6-5 with TRBJ1-2; TRBD1 aligns across 9 bases. Germline V gene sequence: CDR1 MNHEY, CDR2 SVGAGI. This CDR3 has 16 residues. J was trimmed by 8 bases and V by 0 bases; bases with no gene match: 10. The CDR3 bases are TGTGCCAGCAGTTACTCGTTACAGGGGGCCGTCTACGGCTACACCTTC. It encodes CASSYSLQGAVYGYTF.

V and J are TRBV6-4 and TRBJ1-6; TRBD1 might be the D (5 bases). The CDR3 runs 15 residues. CDR1 and CDR2 from the germline V gene are MRHNA and SNTAGT. With 3 bases removed from V and 9 bases from J, the gap between germline ends came to 15 bases. CDR3 bases: TGTGCCAGCAGTGAGCAGGGCGACATGGGTTCACCCCTCCACTTT. Translating it yields CASSEQGDMGSPLHF.

This clone was seen a single time. CDR3 DNA sequence: TGTGCCAGCAGTCGGACGGGGACTAATGAAAAACTGTTTTTT. The encoded protein is CASSRTGTNEKLFF. The chain couples TRBV7-9 to TRBJ1-4; unclear D gene. Trimming removed 6 bases at V and 2 bases at J, with 10 bases between. This CDR3 is built from 14 residues. Germline CDR1 and CDR2: SEHNR and FQNEAQ (reference sequence).

The chain combines TRBV7-8 with TRBJ1-1, with a tentative D call TRBD1 (5 bases). This CDR3 contains 18 residues. V was pared by 1 base and J by 0 bases, with 18 bases between. CDR1 is SGHVS and CDR2 is FQNEAQ in the germline V gene. The CDR3 sequence: CASSLVGWGVDMNTEAFF. The DNA of the CDR3 is TGTGCCAGCAGCTTAGTTGGCTGGGGGGTGGACATGAACACTGAAGCTTTCTTT.

The rearrangement links TRBV12-5 to TRBJ1-2, with 9 bases matching TRBD1. This CDR3 has 16 amino acids. The J segment lost 7 bases and the V segment lost 2 bases, leaving 11 bases of the junction unmatched. Germline V gives CDR1 LGHNT, CDR2 FRNRAP. The CDR3 DNA follows: TGTGCTAGTGGTTTGCCGAACGGGGACAGGGATGGTGGCTACACCTTC. It yields the protein CASGLPNGDRDGGYTF.

The chain combines TRBV7-2 with TRBJ1-2, with 7 bases that match TRBD1. Looked up from germline, CDR1 is SGHTA and CDR2 is FQGNSA. The CDR3 contains 14 residues. V was clipped by 5 bases and J by 3 bases; unmatched bases: 6. The CDR3, as DNA: TGTGCCAGCAGCCTCAAGGGGGCTCACTATGGCTACACCTTC. Translation gives CASSLKGAHYGYTF. Full variable domain (rest looked up from reference TRBV7-2 and TRBJ1-2): GAGVSQSPSNKVTEKGKDVELRCDPISGHTALYWYRQSLGQGLEFLIYFQGNSAPDKSGLPSDRFSAERTGGSVSTLTIQRTQQEDSAVYLCASSLKGAHYGYTFGSGTRLTVV.

The rearrangement uses TRBV5-1 and TRBJ2-2; D possibly corresponds to TRBD2 (7 bases). Deletions cut 4 bases from V and 7 bases from J, with 26 bases between. The CDR3 loop spans 18 amino acids. Germline V gene data show CDR1 as SGHRS and CDR2 as YFSETQ. The CDR3 region has the DNA TGCGCCAGCAGCCCGGGGGGCCAGCGGGGTCTGTACGGCGGGGAGCTGTTTTTT. It is translated as CASSPGGQRGLYGGELFF.

The CDR3, as DNA: TGTGCCAGCAGCGTGTCGGGACAACAAAATGAAAAACTGTTTTTT. Amino acids: CASSVSGQQNEKLFF. The chain links TRBV9 to TRBJ1-4, with D possibly TRBD1 on 6 matching bases. There are 15 residues in the CDR3. V dropped 2 bases and J dropped 5 bases, with 13 bases sitting between them. Germline lookup yields CDR1 SGDLS and CDR2 YYNGEE.

This clone was found once. This chain uses TRBV28 with TRBJ1-2, with TRBD1 matching over 7 bases. Germline loops: CDR1 MDHEN, CDR2 SYDVKM. This CDR3 is built from 12 residues. The ends lost 8 bases at V and 13 bases at J; junction bases unmatched: 13. CDR3 region: CASSETGFLCTF. DNA of the CDR3: TGTGCCAGCTCCGAGACAGGGTTCCTATGCACCTTC.

This clone was recorded only once. The genes are TRBV5-6 and TRBJ1-1; no clear D. The germline V gene encodes CDR1 SGHDT and CDR2 YYEEEE. The CDR3 spans 14 residues. Deletions cut 4 bases from V and 4 bases from J, with 14 bases between. The CDR3 nucleotides read TGTGCCAGCAGCCGGGTCGCGCGTGGCACTGAAGCTTTCTTT. This translates into CASSRVARGTEAFF.

The genes are TRBV7-2 and TRBJ1-2, with D possibly matching TRBD1 (6 bases). This CDR3 contains 14 residues. The germline gives CDR1 SGHTA, CDR2 FQGNSA. Trimming stripped 3 bases from V and 6 bases from J, with 14 bases between. The CDR3 spells CASSLERGIHGYTF. CDR3 DNA: TGTGCCAGCAGCTTGGAGAGGGGGATCCATGGCTACACCTTC.

The chain is built from TRBV27 and TRBJ2-7; D is possibly TRBD2 (5 bases). Trimming took 2 bases from V and 3 from J, leaving 8 bases between them. This CDR3 is 13 amino acids long. Germline V gene data show CDR1 as MNHEY and CDR2 as SMNVEV (reference sequence). The CDR3 DNA is TGTGCCAGCAGTTTAAACGGGGTCTACGAGCAGTACTTC. Protein sequence: CASSLNGVYEQYF.

V usage is TRBV5-1 and J usage is TRBJ1-1; D might be TRBD1 (6 bases). CDR3 length: 16 amino acids. Trimming pared 2 bases from V and 6 bases from J, leaving 20 bases between. Germline V CDR1 and CDR2: SGHRS, YFSETQ. The CDR3: CASSFKAGHLTAEAFF. The CDR3 region has the DNA TGCGCCAGCAGCTTTAAGGCGGGACACCTTACGGCTGAAGCTTTCTTT.

Only one count was recorded for this clone. Other DNA sequences of this sample code for an identical CDR3. The chain uses TRBV5-1 and TRBJ2-7; 8 bases align to TRBD1. Per germline, CDR1 SGHRS and CDR2 YFSETQ. V trimming: 7 bases; J trimming: 2 bases; junction bases outside the gene matches: 8. The CDR3 has 14 residues. As DNA, the CDR3 is TGCGCCAGCTCGCGAGGACAGGGTACCTACGAGCAGTACTTC. This sequence encodes CASSRGQGTYEQYF.

The chain couples TRBV29-1 to TRBJ1-2; D uncertain. The CDR3 spans 13 residues. Germline V gene sequence: CDR1 SQVTM, CDR2 ANQGSEA. V was pared by 3 bases and J by 2 bases, with 10 bases between. The CDR3 loop reads CSVDDTFNYGYTF. The CDR3 coding sequence is TGCAGCGTTGATGACACCTTCAACTATGGCTACACCTTC.

The rearrangement joins TRBV5-1 to TRBJ2-5, with D perhaps matching TRBD1 (6 bases). This CDR3 has 15 amino acids. V was cut by 0 bases and J by 2 bases, with 11 bases left in between. Germline V gene data show CDR1 as SGHRS and CDR2 as YFSETQ. The DNA of the CDR3 is TGCGCCAGCAGCTTGGGGGCAGGGGAACAAGAGACCCAGTACTTC. Amino acids: CASSLGAGEQETQYF.